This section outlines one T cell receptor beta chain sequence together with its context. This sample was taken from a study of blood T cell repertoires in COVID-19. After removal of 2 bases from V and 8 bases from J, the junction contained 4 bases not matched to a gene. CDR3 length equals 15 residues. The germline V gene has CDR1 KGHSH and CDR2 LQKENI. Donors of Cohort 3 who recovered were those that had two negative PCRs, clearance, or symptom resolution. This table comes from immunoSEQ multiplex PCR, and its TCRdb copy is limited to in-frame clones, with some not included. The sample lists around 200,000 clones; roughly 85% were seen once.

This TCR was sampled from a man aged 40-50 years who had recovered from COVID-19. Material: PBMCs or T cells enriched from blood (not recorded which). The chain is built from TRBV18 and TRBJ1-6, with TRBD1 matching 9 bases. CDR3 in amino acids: CASSPWDRADSPLHF. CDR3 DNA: TGTGCCAGCTCACCATGGGACAGGGCTGATTCACCCCTCCACTTT.